Following are 30 T cell receptor beta chains from one sample sequenced in a study of OX40 agonist ivuxolimab in advanced cancers. Produced via immunoSEQ multiplex PCR; TCRdb's table is partial and in-frame only. The data hold roughly 76,000 clones, with 85% observed a single time. The sample consisted of CD4+ or CD8+ T cells sorted from blood, taken in a trial of the OX40 agonist ivuxolimab. The receptors derive from an adult with an advanced solid tumor such as melanoma, head and neck, liver or kidney cancer.

This clone was recorded only once. The V and J genes are TRBV4-1 and TRBJ2-2, with D unclear. Germline V gene lookup returns CDR1 MGHRA and CDR2 YSYEKL. This CDR3 contains 16 residues. Deletions cut 8 bases from V and 0 bases from J, with 16 bases between. This chain's CDR3 is CASGFRTAPNTGELFF. The CDR3 region has the DNA TGCGCCAGCGGGTTCAGGACGGCCCCGAACACCGGGGAGCTGTTTTTT.

The V gene is TRBV18, the J gene TRBJ1-2; D not certain. V was pared by 2 bases and J by 8 bases, with 15 bases between. Germline CDR1 reads KGHSH; CDR2 reads LQKENI. There are 14 residues in the CDR3. The CDR3: CASSPSGAGGGYTF. In DNA form, the CDR3 reads TGTGCCAGCTCACCATCGGGAGCCGGAGGGGGCTACACCTTC.

Only one count was recorded for this clone. This rearrangement joins TRBV30 to TRBJ2-2, with 10 nucleotides matching TRBD2. The J segment lost 8 bases and the V segment lost 0 bases, leaving 12 bases of the junction unmatched. The V gene's germline CDR1 is GTSNPN and CDR2 SVGIG (reference sequence). The CDR3 totals 17 residues. CDR3 region: CAWSVRGSGRAAGELFF. The CDR3 bases are TGTGCCTGGAGTGTACGAGGGAGCGGGAGGGCGGCAGGGGAGCTGTTTTTT.

V gene TRBV7-9 combines with J gene TRBJ1-1, with a tentative D call TRBD1 (6 bases). Germline V CDR1 and CDR2: SEHNR, FQNEAQ (reference sequence). Trimming took 1 base from V and 9 from J, leaving 18 bases between them. CDR3 length: 15 residues. This CDR3 reads CASSLGSWSTGKAFF. CDR3 DNA sequence: TGTGCCAGCAGCTTAGGTTCTTGGTCGACAGGCAAAGCTTTCTTT.

This clone was recorded once. The V call is TRBV28, the J call TRBJ1-4; D call uncertain. The CDR3 covers 15 residues. Trimming cost V 3 bases and J 4 bases, with 12 bases left between them. Germline values: CDR1 MDHEN, CDR2 SYDVKM. The CDR3: CASSFVTSGNEKLFF. DNA for the CDR3: TGTGCCAGCAGTTTTGTGACCAGCGGTAATGAAAAACTGTTTTTT.

This clone was counted a single time. This rearrangement joins TRBV9 to TRBJ1-1; D unclear. This CDR3 spans 13 amino acids. Trimming cost V 2 bases and J 4 bases, with 9 bases left between them. Germline CDR1 is SGDLS and CDR2 is YYNGEE. CDR3 in DNA: TGTGCCAGCAGCGTGGACGAAAGCACTGAAGCTTTCTTT. This codes for CASSVDESTEAFF. Complete variable domain (other parts from reference TRBV9 and TRBJ1-1): DSGVTQTPKHLITATGQRVTLRCSPRSGDLSVYWYQQSLDQGLQFLIQYYNGEERAKGNILERFSAQQFPDLHSELNLSSLELGDSALYFCASSVDESTEAFFGQGTRLTVV.

In the case of this clone: This sample includes further DNA sequences coding for the same CDR3. This chain connects TRBV30 to TRBJ2-7; D gene uncertain. Trimming shortened V by 1 base and J by 3 bases, and 7 bases separated the two germline ends. This CDR3 has 12 amino acids. Germline V CDR1 and CDR2: GTSNPN, SVGIG (reference sequence). The CDR3 bases are TGTGCCTGGAGTGAGGGTCTCTACGAGCAGTACTTC. Translation: CAWSEGLYEQYF.

V usage is TRBV7-6 and J usage is TRBJ2-1; 8 bases are shared with TRBD1. The V gene end was trimmed by 1 base and the J gene end by 6 bases; junction bases not matched to a gene: 8. The germline gives CDR1 SGHVS, CDR2 FNYEAQ. CDR3 length: 16 amino acids. CDR3 in amino acids: CASSLEWQGAGNEQFF. CDR3 nucleotide sequence: TGTGCCAGCAGCTTAGAGTGGCAGGGGGCAGGCAATGAGCAGTTCTTC.

The chain employs TRBV6-5 and TRBJ1-4; 8 nucleotides match TRBD1. The CDR3 runs to 16 residues. The ends lost 1 base at V and 8 bases at J; junction bases unmatched: 9. Germline V gives CDR1 MNHEY, CDR2 SVGAGI. DNA of the CDR3: TGTGCCAGCAGTTACTTTAACAGGGGGTTAGAGGAAAAACTGTTTTTT. This codes for CASSYFNRGLEEKLFF.

V and J are TRBV5-1 and TRBJ2-2; no firm D call. The CDR3 has 15 amino acids. Germline values: CDR1 SGHRS, CDR2 YFSETQ. Between the trimmed V and J ends, which lost 0 bases and 1 base, there was a span of 7 bases. The CDR3 DNA follows: TGCGCCAGCAGCTTGGTTTCAGGGAACACCGGGGAGCTGTTTTTT. Its protein product is CASSLVSGNTGELFF.

The chain carries TRBV19 and TRBJ1-1; 9 nucleotides match TRBD1. The CDR3 totals 15 residues. Losses at the gene ends were 5 bases for V and 5 bases for J; bases not matched to a gene: 9. Germline CDR1 LNHDA, CDR2 SQIVND (reference sequence). CDR3 residues: CASSLWTGAGTEAFF. The CDR3 nucleotides read TGTGCCAGTAGTCTGTGGACAGGGGCGGGGACTGAAGCTTTCTTT. The complete variable domain, with remaining parts taken from reference TRBV19 and TRBJ1-1, reads DGGITQSPKYLFRKEGQNVTLSCEQNLNHDAMYWYRQDPGQGLRLIYYSQIVNDFQKGDIAEGYSVSREKKESFPLTVTSAQKNPTAFYLCASSLWTGAGTEAFFGQGTRLTVV.

The chain employs TRBV5-1 and TRBJ1-4; tentative D call: TRBD1 (5 bases). There are 13 residues in the CDR3. CDR1 SGHRS and CDR2 YFSETQ come from the germline V gene. V was clipped by 2 bases and J by 11 bases, with 13 bases between them. The CDR3 nucleotides read TGCGCCAGCAGCTTTGGGGCAGACGGGAAACTGTTTTTT. Its protein product is CASSFGADGKLFF.

The chain links TRBV9 to TRBJ1-2; 7 bases are a match to TRBD1. This CDR3 comprises 13 residues. The germline V gene encodes CDR1 SGDLS and CDR2 YYNGEE. V shed 3 bases, J shed 6 bases, and the junction held 5 bases outside the gene matches. CDR3 sequence (DNA): TGTGCCAGCAGCGCCGGGACAGATCATGGCTACACCTTC. It is translated as CASSAGTDHGYTF.

A word on this clone: The junction differs from germline at one of its ends, possibly a read error. The chain employs TRBV7-7 and TRBJ2-2, with 8 positions matching TRBD1. The germline V gene encodes CDR1 SSHAT and CDR2 FNYEAQ (reference sequence). This CDR3 has 15 amino acids. This chain's CDR3 is CASSLRTGTIGELFF. DNA of the CDR3: TGTGCTAGCAGCTTGAGGACAGGGACCATCGGGGAGCTGTTTTTT. Supplemented by reference TRBV7-7 and TRBJ2-2, the full variable domain reads GAGVSQSPRYKVTKRGQDVTLRCDPISSHATLYWYQQALGQGPEFLTYFNYEAQPDKSGLPSDRFSAERPEGSISTLTIQRTEQRDSAMYRCASSLRTGTIGELFFGEGSRLTVL.

The chain joins TRBV7-9 to TRBJ1-5, with 8 bases identical to TRBD1. The germline gives CDR1 SEHNR, CDR2 FQNEAQ (reference sequence). The CDR3 totals 15 residues. V lost 3 bases to trimming and J lost 4 bases; unmatched junction nucleotides: 5. Written as DNA, the CDR3 is TGTGCCAGCAGCTTCTACACAGGGGGAAATCAGCCCCAGCATTTT. Encoded protein: CASSFYTGGNQPQHF.

The chain has TRBV4-2 and TRBJ2-5, with 10 bases fitting TRBD2. Germline V gives CDR1 LGHNA, CDR2 YNFKEQ. V shed 0 bases and J 1 base; nucleotides not matched to a gene: 2. The CDR3 contains 16 residues. CDR3 protein: CASSQEWTSGQETQYF. The CDR3, as DNA: TGTGCCAGCAGCCAAGAGTGGACTAGCGGCCAAGAGACCCAGTACTTC.

This chain connects TRBV18 to TRBJ2-3; D possibly corresponds to TRBD2 (5 bases). The V gene lost 0 bases and the J gene lost 9 bases, with 7 bases spanning the gap. The V gene's germline CDR1 is KGHSH and CDR2 LQKENI. The CDR3 extends over 12 amino acids. The CDR3 bases are TGTGCCAGCTCACCACCGGGAGCGACGCAGTATTTT. Its protein is CASSPPGATQYF. Full variable domain (missing parts from reference TRBV18 and TRBJ2-3): NAGVMQNPRHLVRRRGQEARLRCSPMKGHSHVYWYRQLPEEGLKFMVYLQKENIIDESGMPKERFSAEFPKEGPSILRIQQVVRGDSAAYFCASSPPGATQYFGPGTRLTVL.

This rearrangement joins TRBV2 to TRBJ2-1; perhaps TRBD2 as D (7 bases). Trimming stripped 4 bases from V and 7 bases from J, with 17 bases between. The V gene's germline CDR1 is SNHLY and CDR2 FYNNEI. The CDR3 is made up of 15 amino acids. The CDR3, as DNA: TGTGCCAGCAGTGCGGGGGGCCGGAGAGTGAATGAGCAGTTCTTC. Protein sequence: CASSAGGRRVNEQFF.

The chain uses TRBV28 and TRBJ2-7; 9 bases are shared with TRBD1. Germline-derived CDR1 and CDR2 are MDHEN and SYDVKM. This CDR3 region has 14 residues. V was pared by 6 bases and J by 1 base, with 4 bases of the junction left unmatched. CDR3 sequence reads: CASSSTGGSYEQYV. The CDR3, as DNA: TGTGCCAGCAGCTCGACAGGGGGATCCTACGAGCAGTACGTC.

The chain combines TRBV7-2 with TRBJ2-1; the match to TRBD2 covers 8 bases. The ends lost 1 base at V and 6 bases at J; junction bases unmatched: 8. Germline lookup yields CDR1 SGHTA and CDR2 FQGNSA. The CDR3 runs to 16 residues. The DNA for the CDR3 is TGTGCCAGCAGCTTAGAGGCGACTAGCGTAGGCAATGAGCAGTTCTTC. Encoded protein: CASSLEATSVGNEQFF.

The CDR3 coding sequence is TGTGCCAGCAGCTTAGGGATAAAACGGGTGGGACACGGGTTTTTTACCACCGGGGAGCTGTTTTTT. Its protein is CASSLGIKRVGHGFFTTGELFF. The V call is TRBV7-8, the J call TRBJ2-2, with D maybe TRBD1 (6 bases). This CDR3 spans 22 amino acids. Germline V gives CDR1 SGHVS, CDR2 FQNEAQ. V dropped 1 base and J dropped 4 bases, with 31 bases sitting between them.

J is TRBJ2-7 and V is TRBV13, with 7 bases matching TRBD1. The CDR3 sequence is 13 residues long. Looked up from germline, CDR1 is PRHDT and CDR2 is FYEKMQ (reference sequence). J lost 5 bases, V lost 5 bases, and 6 bases had no gene match. The CDR3 DNA reads as TGTGCCAGCAGCCTCGGGACAGCAGACGAGCAGTACTTC. This gives the protein CASSLGTADEQYF.

This rearrangement joins TRBV28 to TRBJ2-3; TRBD2 is a possible D gene (6 bases). Trimming pared 3 bases from V and 6 bases from J, leaving 10 bases between. The CDR3 has 13 residues. Germline V gene lookup returns CDR1 MDHEN and CDR2 SYDVKM. CDR3 coding DNA: TGTGCCAGCAGTTTTGGACTATTGGATACGCAGTATTTT. This encodes CASSFGLLDTQYF.

The genes are TRBV27 and TRBJ2-1; either TRBD1 or TRBD2 may fit D (6 bases each). Germline loops: CDR1 MNHEY, CDR2 SMNVEV (reference sequence). V was cut by 8 bases and J by 4 bases, with 12 bases left in between. This CDR3 is built from 13 residues. As DNA, the CDR3 is TGTGCCAGCTCTTGGGGGGCTTACAATGAGCAGTTCTTC. This encodes CASSWGAYNEQFF.

The chain couples TRBV5-6 to TRBJ2-2; 7 bases agree with TRBD1. The germline V gene has CDR1 SGHDT and CDR2 YYEEEE. CDR3 length equals 16 residues. After removal of 4 bases from V and 6 bases from J, the junction contained 12 bases not matched to a gene. CDR3 nucleotide sequence: TGTGCCAGCAGCGGTTTAGGACAGGAAGGGGCCGGGGAGCTGTTTTTT. Translating gives CASSGLGQEGAGELFF.

The gene calls are TRBV7-9 and TRBJ2-3, with 11 bases lining up with TRBD2. The CDR3 totals 15 residues. With 4 bases clipped from V and 4 bases from J, the junction kept 4 bases outside the gene matches. Germline loops: CDR1 SEHNR, CDR2 FQNEAQ (reference sequence). CDR3 in DNA: TGTGCCAGCAGCTATGGGACTAGCGGTTCAGATACGCAGTATTTT. Its translation is CASSYGTSGSDTQYF. Combining the CDR3 with reference TRBV7-9 and TRBJ2-3 gives the whole variable domain DTGVSQNPRHKITKRGQNVTFRCDPISEHNRLYWYRQTLGQGPEFLTYFQNEAQLEKSRLLSDRFSAERPKGSFSTLEIQRTEQGDSAMYLCASSYGTSGSDTQYFGPGTRLTVL.

CDR3 region: CASSYISSYNEQFF. The CDR3 nucleotides are TGTGCCAGCAGCTACATAAGCTCCTACAATGAGCAGTTCTTC. V usage is TRBV7-2 and J usage is TRBJ2-1; unclear D gene. The V and J ends lost 4 bases and 0 bases respectively, with 7 bases between them. Germline assignment: CDR1 SGHTA and CDR2 FQGNSA. This CDR3 comprises 14 residues.

The rearrangement uses TRBV28 and TRBJ2-5, with 10 nucleotides matching TRBD1. Gene TRBJ2-7 matches the end of the DNA better, so the J call may be wrong. This CDR3 spans 15 amino acids. Germline V lookup: CDR1 MDHEN, CDR2 SYDVKM. The CDR3 here is CASRPGQGQTYEQYF. In DNA form, the CDR3 reads TGTGCCAGCAGACCGGGACAGGGGCAAACCTACGAGCAGTACTTC.

This chain uses TRBV30 with TRBJ2-2; D may be TRBD2 (5 bases). The CDR3 consists of 13 residues. With 3 bases removed from V and 6 bases from J, the gap between germline ends came to 11 bases. Germline lookup yields CDR1 GTSNPN and CDR2 SVGIG (reference sequence). For the CDR3, the DNA is TGTGCCTGGAGGGGTTCCGGGGCCGGGGAGCTGTTTTTT. Translated: CAWRGSGAGELFF.

The rearrangement uses TRBV5-1 and TRBJ1-1; 9 bases map to TRBD1. CDR3 length: 15 residues. Per the germline V gene, CDR1 is SGHRS and CDR2 is YFSETQ. V gave up 3 bases and J gave up 4 bases; unmatched junction bases: 7. Written as DNA, the CDR3 is TGCGCCAGCAGCTGGGGACAGGGAGGAAGCACTGAAGCTTTCTTT. Its translation is CASSWGQGGSTEAFF. Drawing the rest from reference TRBV5-1 and TRBJ1-1, the complete variable domain is KAGVTQTPRYLIKTRGQQVTLSCSPISGHRSVSWYQQTPGQGLQFLFEYFSETQRNKGNFPGRFSGRQFSNSRSEMNVSTLELGDSALYLCASSWGQGGSTEAFFGQGTRLTVV.